This TCR beta chain was recorded in a study of preoperative IRX-2 immunotherapy in early breast cancer. Treatment indicated: preoperative locoregional IRX-2 cytokine immunotherapy. Samples came from a phase Ib trial of preoperative locoregional IRX-2 cytokine immunotherapy. Germline assignment: CDR1 SGHRS and CDR2 YFSETQ. The ends were cut back, 4 bases at V and 4 bases at J, with 12 bases in the middle. The CDR3 contains 15 residues. Measured with immunoSEQ multiplex PCR; TCRdb has only the in-frame clones, and not every one. The table has about 24,000 clones, roughly 90% seen once. The rearrangement links TRBV5-1 to TRBJ2-6; possibly TRBD2 for D (5 bases). The material was tumor tissue, obtained after IRX-2 immunotherapy. The receptor was isolated from a human donor with breast cancer. CDR3 sequence reads: CASSPSRGGANVLTF. The CDR3 DNA reads TGCGCCAGCAGCCCCTCCCGCGGGGGGGCCAACGTCCTGACTTTC.